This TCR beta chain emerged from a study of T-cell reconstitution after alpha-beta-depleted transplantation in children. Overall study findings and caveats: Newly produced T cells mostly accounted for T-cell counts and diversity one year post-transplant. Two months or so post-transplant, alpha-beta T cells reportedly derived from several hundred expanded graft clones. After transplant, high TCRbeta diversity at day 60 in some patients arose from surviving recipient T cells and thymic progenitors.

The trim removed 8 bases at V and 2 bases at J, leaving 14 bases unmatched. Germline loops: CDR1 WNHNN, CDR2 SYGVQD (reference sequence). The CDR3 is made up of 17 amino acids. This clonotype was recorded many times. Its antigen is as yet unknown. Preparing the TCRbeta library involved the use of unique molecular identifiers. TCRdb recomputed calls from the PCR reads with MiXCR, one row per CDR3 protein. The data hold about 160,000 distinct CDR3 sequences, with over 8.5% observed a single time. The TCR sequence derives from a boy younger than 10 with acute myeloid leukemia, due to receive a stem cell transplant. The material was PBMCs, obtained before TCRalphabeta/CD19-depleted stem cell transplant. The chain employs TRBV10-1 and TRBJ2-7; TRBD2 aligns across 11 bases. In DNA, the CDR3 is TGCGCCAGCGGGCCATTTTTTGGGACTAGCGGCGCCTACGAGCAGTACTTC. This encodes CASGPFFGTSGAYEQYF.